Below, one TCR beta chain is given with its context. Its cognate antigen is unknown. This table comes from immunoSEQ multiplex PCR, and its TCRdb copy is limited to in-frame clones, with some not included. The sample includes 90,000 or so clones, 89% of them seen just once. These data belong to a study of OX40 agonist ivuxolimab in advanced cancers. Study-level background: Earlier treatment with anti-PD-1, anti-PD-L1 or anti-CTLA-4 was permitted, and around 43% had received some.

The study, taken as a whole, reports: CD8+ T cells were the subset that, on average, had more expanded clones than CD4+.

With 0 bases removed from V and 5 bases from J, the gap between germline ends came to 5 bases. The CDR3 consists of 13 residues. Germline loops: CDR1 SGHDN, CDR2 FVKESK. The rearrangement joins TRBV14 to TRBJ1-5; D is unclear. The sample was CD4+ or CD8+ T cells sorted from blood, taken in a trial of the OX40 agonist ivuxolimab. The clonotype originates from an adult with an advanced solid tumor such as melanoma, head and neck, liver or kidney cancer. The CDR3 region has the DNA TGTGCCAGCAGCCAAGACAAGGATCAGCCCCAGCATTTT. Translation: CASSQDKDQPQHF.